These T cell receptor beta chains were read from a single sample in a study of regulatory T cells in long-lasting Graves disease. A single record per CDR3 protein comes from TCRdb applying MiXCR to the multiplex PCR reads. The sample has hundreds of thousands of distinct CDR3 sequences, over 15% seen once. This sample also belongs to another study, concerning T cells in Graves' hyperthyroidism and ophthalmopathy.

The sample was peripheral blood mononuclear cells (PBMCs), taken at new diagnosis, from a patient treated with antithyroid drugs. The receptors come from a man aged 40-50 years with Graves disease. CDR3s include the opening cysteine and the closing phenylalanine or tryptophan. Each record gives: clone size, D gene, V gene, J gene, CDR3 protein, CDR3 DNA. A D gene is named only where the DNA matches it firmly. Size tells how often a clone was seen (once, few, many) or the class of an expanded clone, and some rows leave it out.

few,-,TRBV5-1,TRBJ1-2,CASSLGTVDGYTF,TGCGCCAGCAGCTTGGGGACAGTTGATGGCTACACCTTC
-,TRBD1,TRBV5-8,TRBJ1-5,CASSLGRDRNQPQHF,TGTGCCAGCAGCTTAGGCCGGGACAGAAATCAGCCCCAGCATTTT
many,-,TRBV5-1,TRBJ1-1,CASTDYRDYTEAFF,TGCGCCAGCACCGACTACAGGGACTACACTGAAGCTTTCTTT
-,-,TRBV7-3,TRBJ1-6,CASSSGGAQSPLHF,TGTGCCAGCAGCTCCGGGGGGGCCCAATCACCCCTCCACTTT
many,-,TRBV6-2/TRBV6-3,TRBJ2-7,CASSYSGLSSYEQYF,TGTGCCAGCAGTTACTCGGGTCTCAGCTCCTACGAGCAGTACTTC
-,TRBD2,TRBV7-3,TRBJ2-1,CASSAGGRQFF,TGTGCCAGCTCCGCCGGGGGGAGGCAGTTCTTC
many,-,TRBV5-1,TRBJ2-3,CASSGTALSTDTQYF,TGCGCCAGCTCCGGGACGGCCCTTAGCACAGATACGCAGTATTTT
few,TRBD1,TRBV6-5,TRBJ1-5,CASSLLGQGQPQHF,TGTGCCAGCAGTTTATTGGGACAGGGGCAGCCCCAGCATTTT
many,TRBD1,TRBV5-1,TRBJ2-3,CASSRTGRLSTDTQYF,TGCGCCAGCAGCCGGACAGGGAGATTAAGCACAGATACGCAGTATTTT
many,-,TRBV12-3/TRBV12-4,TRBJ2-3,CASSLGSQGTRTQRTDTQYF,TGTGCCAGCAGTTTAGGGTCGCAGGGGACGCGGACCCAGCGTACAGATACGCAGTATTTT
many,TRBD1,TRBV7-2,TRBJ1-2,CASSLGPGQGGYGYTF,TGTGCCAGCAGCTTAGGCCCGGGACAGGGAGGCTATGGCTACACCTTC
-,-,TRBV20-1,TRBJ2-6,CSASSSGANVLTF,TGCAGTGCTAGCAGCTCTGGGGCCAACGTCCTGACTTTC
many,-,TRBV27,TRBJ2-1,CASSLFLGNEQFF,TGTGCCAGCAGTCTTTTTTTGGGTAATGAGCAGTTCTTC
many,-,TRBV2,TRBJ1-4,CASRAGATNEKLFF,TGTGCCAGCAGAGCGGGGGCAACTAATGAAAAACTGTTTTTT
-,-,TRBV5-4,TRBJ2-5,CASSLWGGVGQETQYF,TGTGCCAGCAGCTTGTGGGGCGGGGTGGGCCAAGAGACCCAGTACTTC
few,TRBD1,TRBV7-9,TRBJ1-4,CASNQGAGQGSSTNEKLFF,TGTGCCAGTAATCAAGGGGCGGGACAGGGGAGCTCGACTAATGAAAAACTGTTTTTT
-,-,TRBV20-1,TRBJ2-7,CSARLPTLYEQYF,TGCAGTGCTAGGCTACCAACCCTCTACGAGCAGTACTTC
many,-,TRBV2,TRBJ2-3,CASSGAGADTQYF,TGTGCCAGCAGCGGGGCTGGGGCAGATACGCAGTATTTT
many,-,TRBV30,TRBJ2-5,CAGQSQETQYF,TGTGCCGGACAGTCCCAGGAGACCCAGTACTTC
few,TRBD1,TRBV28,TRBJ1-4,CASSSQGQGDEKLFF,TGTGCCAGCAGTTCCCAGGGACAGGGGGATGAAAAACTGTTTTTT
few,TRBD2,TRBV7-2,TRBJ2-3,CASSPRLAGEVDTQYF,TGTGCCAGCAGCCCCAGACTAGCGGGAGAAGTGGATACGCAGTATTTT
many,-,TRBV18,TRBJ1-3,CASSPSFGFSGNTIYF,TGTGCCAGCTCACCCTCCTTTGGGTTCTCTGGAAACACCATATATTTT
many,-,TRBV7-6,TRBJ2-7,CASSLGAGNEQYF,TGTGCCAGCAGCTTAGGCGCAGGGAACGAGCAGTACTTC
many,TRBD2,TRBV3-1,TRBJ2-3,CASSLDLAAVTDTQYF,TGTGCCAGCAGCCTAGACCTAGCGGCGGTCACAGATACGCAGTATTTT
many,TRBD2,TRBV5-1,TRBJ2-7,CASSLGLAGAHYFEQYF,TGCGCCAGCAGCTTGGGACTAGCGGGGGCCCATTATTTCGAGCAGTACTTC
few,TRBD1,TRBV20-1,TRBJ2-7,CSASYGTGSMYEQYF,TGCAGTGCTAGCTACGGGACAGGGAGTATGTACGAGCAGTACTTC
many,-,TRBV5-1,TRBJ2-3,CASFIGGDSDTQYF,TGCGCCAGCTTTATCGGCGGGGACTCAGATACGCAGTATTTT
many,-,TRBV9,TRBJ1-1,CASSLDPYTEAFF,TGTGCCAGCAGCTTAGATCCTTACACTGAAGCTTTCTTT
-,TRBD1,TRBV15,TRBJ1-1,CATSEPGQRNTEAFF,TGTGCCACCAGCGAACCGGGACAGCGGAACACTGAAGCTTTCTTT
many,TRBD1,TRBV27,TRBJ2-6,CASSRGQGRSGANVLTF,TGTGCCAGCAGTCGGGGACAGGGCCGCTCTGGGGCCAACGTCCTGACTTTC
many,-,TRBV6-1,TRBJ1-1,CASSQQGRSEAFF,TGTGCCAGCAGTCAACAGGGTCGGTCTGAAGCTTTCTTT
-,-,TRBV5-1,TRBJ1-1,CASSLDGWMNTEAFF,TGCGCCAGCAGCTTGGATGGGTGGATGAACACTGAAGCTTTCTTT
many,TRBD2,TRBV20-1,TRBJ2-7,CSADSGGAYEQYF,TGCAGTGCTGACAGCGGGGGGGCCTACGAGCAGTACTTC
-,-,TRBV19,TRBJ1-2,CASSIGLNYGYTF,TGTGCCAGTAGTATTGGTCTCAACTATGGCTACACCTTC
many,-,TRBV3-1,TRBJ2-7,CASSQDYLRYEQYF,TGTGCCAGCAGCCAAGATTACCTTCGTTACGAGCAGTACTTC
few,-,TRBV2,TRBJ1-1,CASRLTGRDTEAFF,TGTGCCAGCAGGCTAACAGGGAGAGACACTGAAGCTTTCTTT
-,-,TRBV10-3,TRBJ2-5,CAIRDRDSTQETQYF,TGTGCCATCAGAGACCGGGACTCTACCCAAGAGACCCAGTACTTC
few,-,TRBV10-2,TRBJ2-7,CASTPLGPVWGLGYEQYF,TGCGCCAGCACCCCGCTGGGGCCCGTTTGGGGGCTGGGCTACGAGCAGTACTTC
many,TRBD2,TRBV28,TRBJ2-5,CASSLAGVRGETQYF,TGTGCCAGCAGTCTAGCGGGGGTCAGGGGAGAGACCCAGTACTTC
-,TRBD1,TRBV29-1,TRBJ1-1,CSVRDRYTEAFF,TGCAGCGTGAGGGACAGATACACTGAAGCTTTCTTT
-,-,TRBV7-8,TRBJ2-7,CASSLVAPRQYEQYF,TGTGCCAGCAGCTTAGTCGCGCCACGACAGTACGAGCAGTACTTC
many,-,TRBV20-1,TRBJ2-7,CSARATVHEQYF,TGCAGTGCTAGAGCGACAGTCCACGAGCAGTACTTC
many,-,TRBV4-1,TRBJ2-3,CASSQGRFVRASTDTQYF,TGCGCCAGCAGCCAAGGTCGATTCGTTAGGGCCAGCACAGATACGCAGTATTTT
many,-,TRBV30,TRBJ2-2,CAWSVFLTGELFF,TGTGCCTGGAGTGTGTTCCTCACCGGGGAGCTGTTTTTT
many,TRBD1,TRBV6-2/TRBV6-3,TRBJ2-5,CATLVQGQQETQYF,TGTGCCACGCTAGTCCAGGGACAGCAAGAGACCCAGTACTTC
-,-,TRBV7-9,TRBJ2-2,CASASGTGELFF,TGTGCCAGCGCCTCGGGCACCGGGGAGCTGTTTTTT
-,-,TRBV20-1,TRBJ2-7,CSASSIPGQPPYEQYF,TGCAGTGCTAGCAGTATACCGGGACAACCGCCCTACGAGCAGTACTTC
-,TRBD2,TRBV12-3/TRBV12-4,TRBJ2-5,CASSEAGRETQYF,TGTGCCAGCTCAGAAGCGGGGAGGGAGACCCAGTACTTC
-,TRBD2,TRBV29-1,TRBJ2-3,CSVEMGLAGMGRADTQYF,TGCAGCGTTGAAATGGGACTAGCGGGAATGGGTCGGGCAGATACGCAGTATTTT
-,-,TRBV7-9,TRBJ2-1,CATGGEQFF,TGTGCCACCGGCGGCGAGCAGTTCTTC
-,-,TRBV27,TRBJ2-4,CASSFRRDKNIQYF,TGTGCCAGCAGTTTTCGGAGGGACAAAAACATTCAGTACTTC